This T cell receptor (beta chain) was observed in a study of blood T cell repertoires in COVID-19. Study overall: COVID-19 samples, acute and convalescent, were from the United States, Italy and Spain. T cells, B-cell-depleted T cells, or PBMCs supplied cDNA or gDNA.

In the original workflow: Quantification of nucleated cells was approximated via reference gene primer amplification. Produced via immunoSEQ multiplex PCR; TCRdb's table is partial and in-frame only. The V and J calls and the clone size are those of that table, but D and trimming were determined from the DNA. The data show roughly 410,000 clones, about 88% seen once. Seattle cases were enrolled at active infection and followed longitudinally. This CDR3 spans 15 amino acids. Germline assignment: CDR1 SGHNT and CDR2 YYREEE (reference sequence). V was pared by 3 bases and J by 0 bases, with 5 bases of the junction left unmatched.

Sequencing used peripheral blood. The J gene is TRBJ1-1, the V gene TRBV5-4; 7 positions match TRBD1. The clonotype comes from a woman between 35 and 50 years old with COVID-19, enrolled during active disease. The CDR3 spells CASSSGQVMNTEAFF. As DNA, the CDR3 is TGTGCCAGCAGCTCAGGACAGGTTATGAACACTGAAGCTTTCTTT. The full variable domain, in which reference TRBV5-4 and TRBJ1-1 provide the parts outside the CDR3, is ETGVTQSPTHLIKTRGQQVTLRCSSQSGHNTVSWYQQALGQGPQFIFQYYREEENGRGNFPPRFSGLQFPNYSSELNVNALELDDSALYLCASSSGQVMNTEAFFGQGTRLTVV.